The 12 T cell receptor beta chains below were found in one sample sequenced in a study of CD8 T cells in Susac syndrome. Roughly 0.45 to 1 ug RNA was reverse transcribed with random hexamers. TCRdb fed the immunoSEQ multiplex PCR reads into MiXCR, producing one record per CDR3 protein. The sample includes 150,000 to 200,000 distinct CDR3 sequences, about 93% of them seen just once. The sample consisted of CD4+ T cells from PBMCs. The source is a human donor in good health.

The V call is TRBV6-1, the J call TRBJ2-1, with 8 positions matching TRBD2. Germline-derived CDR1 and CDR2 are MNHNS and SASEGT. V was pared by 9 bases and J by 6 bases, with 7 bases of the junction left unmatched. This CDR3 has 13 amino acids. DNA for the CDR3: TGTGCCAGTGGACGCCTAGCGGGCAATGAGCAGTTCTTC. The encoded protein is CASGRLAGNEQFF.

A single count supports this clonotype. The chain couples TRBV20-1 to TRBJ2-3, with D perhaps being TRBD1 or TRBD2 (5 bases each). CDR1 and CDR2 from the germline V gene are DFQATT and SNEGSKA (reference sequence). Trimming pared 6 bases from V and 3 bases from J, leaving 16 bases between. The CDR3 consists of 14 residues. The CDR3 sequence: CSAPLGVSTDTQYF. CDR3 in DNA: TGCAGTGCCCCGCTGGGGGTCTCAACAGATACGCAGTATTTT.

This chain connects TRBV7-8 to TRBJ2-7; the match to TRBD1 covers 8 bases. Germline CDR1 SGHVS, CDR2 FQNEAQ. Trimming cost V 4 bases and J 0 bases; bases outside gene matches: 5. This CDR3 has 15 residues. CDR3 bases: TGTGCCAGCAGCTCCAGGACAGGGACCTCCTACGAGCAGTACTTC. Its translation: CASSSRTGTSYEQYF.

This chain links TRBV29-1 with TRBJ1-2, with unresolved D. In germline, CDR1 is SQVTM, CDR2 ANQGSEA. The CDR3 length is 14 residues. V was trimmed by 4 bases and J by 4 bases, leaving 16 bases between them. The CDR3 spells CSVAPRNSLYGYTF. For the CDR3, the DNA is TGCAGCGTTGCCCCAAGGAACTCCCTCTATGGCTACACCTTC. Complete variable domain (other parts from reference TRBV29-1 and TRBJ1-2): SAVISQKPSRDICQRGTSLTIQCQVDSQVTMMFWYRQQPGQSLTLIATANQGSEATYESGFVIDKFPISRPNLTFSTLTVSNMSPEDSSIYLCSVAPRNSLYGYTFGSGTRLTVV.

The rearrangement uses TRBV30 and TRBJ1-5; TRBD1 agrees at 9 bases. The CDR3 is 14 residues long. CDR1 is GTSNPN and CDR2 is SVGIG in the germline V gene (reference sequence). V was pared by 1 base and J by 10 bases, with 8 bases of the junction left unmatched. The CDR3 DNA is TGTGCCTGGAGTGAGGGGACAGGGAGTCAACCCCAGCATTTT. Its protein product is CAWSEGTGSQPQHF.

The chain recombines TRBV7-2 with TRBJ2-3; tentative D call: TRBD2 (6 bases). Germline loops: CDR1 SGHTA, CDR2 FQGNSA. The CDR3 runs 14 residues. V lost 3 bases and J 1 base, leaving 8 bases between the germline ends. CDR3 loop: CASSLDYGTDTQYF. In nucleotides, the CDR3 is TGTGCCAGCAGCTTGGACTATGGCACAGATACGCAGTATTTT.

The chain is built from TRBV29-1 and TRBJ2-3; tentatively, D is TRBD2 (5 bases). V was cut by 6 bases and J by 6 bases, with 13 bases left in between. Germline assignment: CDR1 SQVTM and CDR2 ANQGSEA. This CDR3 region has 12 residues. CDR3 protein: CSVGARADTQYF. CDR3 coding DNA: TGCAGCGTCGGAGCGAGGGCTGATACGCAGTATTTT.

The chain uses TRBV5-1 and TRBJ2-2; D gene uncertain. Trimming took off 3 bases at V and 4 bases at J, with 7 bases between the two ends. The CDR3 is 13 amino acids. Germline assignment: CDR1 SGHRS and CDR2 YFSETQ. In DNA, the CDR3 is TGCGCCAGCAGCTGGAGTTCCACCGGGGAGCTGTTTTTT. It translates to CASSWSSTGELFF.

The chain uses TRBV20-1 and TRBJ2-1; D not resolved. The CDR3 runs to 13 residues. Trimming left V 4 bases short and J 5 bases short, with 12 bases between. Germline-derived CDR1 and CDR2 are DFQATT and SNEGSKA (reference sequence). The CDR3 nucleotides read TGCAGTGCTACGTTGCAGGTTAACAATGAGCAGTTCTTC. It encodes CSATLQVNNEQFF.

The rearrangement uses TRBV9 and TRBJ1-2; possible D gene TRBD1, 5 bases. Germline V lookup: CDR1 SGDLS, CDR2 YYNGEE. V lost 0 bases and J 5 bases, leaving 11 bases between the germline ends. The CDR3 has 14 amino acids. The CDR3 sequence: CASSVDQGSYGYTF. The CDR3 DNA reads as TGTGCCAGCAGCGTAGATCAGGGTAGTTATGGCTACACCTTC.

The chain employs TRBV12-3 or TRBV12-4 and TRBJ1-2; no clear D gene. This CDR3 is built from 11 residues. The V gene lost 4 bases and the J gene lost 8 bases, with 8 bases spanning the gap. In DNA, the CDR3 is TGTGCCAGCAGTTCTCCGGGCGGCTACACCTTC. Translation gives CASSSPGGYTF.

This chain joins TRBV7-8 and TRBJ2-1, with TRBD2 matching over 8 bases. V gave up 5 bases and J gave up 7 bases; unmatched junction bases: 16. Germline values: CDR1 SGHVS, CDR2 FQNEAQ. The length of the CDR3 is 17 residues. CDR3 sequence: CASSLRQSGGTRNEQFF. The CDR3 DNA follows: TGTGCCAGCAGCCTACGACAGAGCGGGGGAACTCGAAATGAGCAGTTCTTC.